The table lists the clone carrying this T cell receptor (beta chain) with many counts. The data originate from a study of Graves' ophthalmopathy and Graves' hyperthyroidism. V shed 5 bases and J 10 bases; nucleotides not matched to a gene: 14. Germline loops: CDR1 SGHAT, CDR2 FQNNGV. This CDR3 spans 15 amino acids. The sequenced template was RNA, covering the TCR beta CDR3 region. Amplification began with first-round RT-PCR using HTBI primers, then second-round multiplex PCR was performed. TCRdb reprocessed the multiplex PCR reads with MiXCR, giving one entry per CDR3 protein. The sample lists approximately 1.2 million distinct CDR3 sequences; about 40% were seen once.

The chain is built from TRBV11-2 and TRBJ1-5, with 7 bases lining up with TRBD1. Sequencing used peripheral blood or thyroid tissue (not recorded which). This receptor was identified in an adult man with Graves' hyperthyroidism. The CDR3 spells CASSPGDRVSHPQHF. CDR3 sequence (DNA): TGTGCCAGCAGCCCCGGGGACAGAGTATCGCATCCCCAGCATTTT.